This T cell receptor beta chain originates from a study of yellow fever vaccine responses in identical twins. Whole-study findings and limits: Twins showed a vaccine T cell response that reportedly seemed partly convergent, partly personalized.

TCRdb re-called the RT-PCR reads with MiXCR, one entry per CDR3 protein. The table includes approximately 1,000 distinct CDR3 sequences, roughly 84% detected once. The V gene end was trimmed by 4 bases and the J gene end by 2 bases; junction bases not matched to a gene: 10. This CDR3 has 16 residues. Germline V lookup: CDR1 SGHRS, CDR2 YFSETQ. A remark on this clonotype: Its antigen is currently unknown.

This TCR derives from a woman aged 18-35 years who received the yellow fever vaccine. The sample here was T cells from blood (PBMCs), unsorted or a sorted subset (not recorded which), taken before or after yellow fever vaccination (not recorded which). The chain has TRBV5-1 and TRBJ2-5; 8 nucleotides align to TRBD2. This CDR3 reads CASSPATTSGQETQYF. The CDR3 coding sequence is TGCGCCAGCAGCCCAGCCACAACTAGCGGACAAGAGACCCAGTACTTC. Filled out from reference TRBV5-1 and TRBJ2-5, the complete variable domain reads KAGVTQTPRYLIKTRGQQVTLSCSPISGHRSVSWYQQTPGQGLQFLFEYFSETQRNKGNFPGRFSGRQFSNSRSEMNVSTLELGDSALYLCASSPATTSGQETQYFGPGTRLLVL.